The clone carrying this TCR beta chain was found many times. Its antigen is currently unknown. This record belongs to a study of neurological immune-mediated disorders. The unsorted libraries originated from 2 million PBMCs kept at -80 C. The cDNA was generated through 5'RACE incorporating 10-nucleotide random UMIs. TCRdb re-analysed the 5' RACE reads in MiXCR, keeping a single row per CDR3 protein. The data hold tens of thousands of distinct CDR3 sequences, with under 5.5% observed a single time. The study's findings and limits: Repertoires from 18 of 34 multiple sclerosis patients grouped phylogenetically into a related-CDR3 cluster, suggesting a possible signature. None of the features examined (clinical or MRI) was associated with the multiple sclerosis repertoire cluster.

V gave up 0 bases and J gave up 2 bases, with 11 bases separating them. The germline gives CDR1 SGHRS, CDR2 YFSETQ. The CDR3 sequence is 15 residues long. The source is a woman aged 70-85 years with multiple sclerosis. V usage is TRBV5-1 and J usage is TRBJ2-5; D remains unclear. The sequenced sample consisted of PBMCs. CDR3 sequence: CASSLALNPQETQYF. In DNA form, the CDR3 reads TGCGCCAGCAGCTTGGCCCTGAACCCGCAAGAGACCCAGTACTTC.